This entry lists 11 T cell receptor beta chains sequenced from one sample in a study of Graves' ophthalmopathy and Graves' hyperthyroidism. Amplification of TCR beta CDR3 regions used RNA transcripts. HTBI primers were employed in first-round RT-PCR, then a second-round multiplex PCR followed. TCRdb analysed the multiplex PCR reads with MiXCR anew, one entry per CDR3 protein. The table lists 300,000 to 500,000 distinct CDR3 sequences, 15% of them singletons, with roughly 7% in the top ten. The sequenced material came from peripheral blood. These receptors originate from a woman in her late teens or twenties with stable Graves' hyperthyroidism.

The chain combines TRBV18 with TRBJ2-2; D gene ambiguous. Germline V lookup: CDR1 KGHSH, CDR2 LQKENI. V gave up 5 bases and J gave up 7 bases, with 11 bases separating them. The CDR3 extends over 13 amino acids. CDR3 nucleotide sequence: TGTGCCAGCTCATACGACGGCGTCGGGGAGCTGTTTTTT. Protein: CASSYDGVGELFF.

This clonotype was seen many times. The chain employs TRBV11-2 and TRBJ1-1, with D uncertain. Trimming shortened V by 0 bases and J by 5 bases, and 16 bases separated the two germline ends. Germline CDR1 reads SGHAT; CDR2 reads FQNNGV. The CDR3 covers 16 residues. Written as DNA, the CDR3 is TGTGCCAGCAGCTTAGAAGAGACCGCCCTAGGGACTGAAGCTTTCTTT. It translates to CASSLEETALGTEAFF.

This clonotype turned up a few times. A much larger clone lies one base from this, so it may be a read error. V is TRBV20-1 and J is TRBJ2-5; 7 bases fit TRBD1. Germline CDR1 reads DFQATT; CDR2 reads SNEGSKA (reference sequence). V lost 4 bases, J lost 0 bases, and 5 bases stayed unmatched. This CDR3 has 14 residues. CDR3 nucleotide sequence: TGCAGTGCTATCTCAGGGGGAAACCAAGAGACCCAGTACTTC. Amino acids: CSAISGGNQETQYF.

This clonotype was observed many times. The chain joins TRBV6-1 to TRBJ1-5, with D tentatively TRBD1 (5 bases). Germline V CDR1 and CDR2: MNHNS, SASEGT. The V gene lost 5 bases and the J gene lost 7 bases, with 12 bases spanning the gap. This CDR3 has 13 residues. CDR3 protein: CASSIRWGQPQHF. In nucleotides, the CDR3 is TGTGCCAGCAGTATCAGATGGGGCCAGCCCCAGCATTTT.

This clonotype turned up a few times. This chain links TRBV7-2 with TRBJ1-1; no definite D call. Trimming removed 5 bases from V and 6 bases from J, with 13 bases in between. This CDR3 is 13 amino acids long. Germline values: CDR1 SGHTA, CDR2 FQGNSA. The CDR3 DNA reads as TGTGCCAGCAGCCCCGGTAGGCCCGCTGAAGCTTTCTTT. Amino acid sequence: CASSPGRPAEAFF.

This clonotype was counted ten times or more. The V call is TRBV5-1, the J call TRBJ1-2, with no clear D. From germline, CDR1 is SGHRS and CDR2 YFSETQ. Trimming removed 2 bases at V and 8 bases at J, with 19 bases between. This CDR3 is built from 15 residues. Here the CDR3 DNA reads TGCGCCAGCAGCTTACGGAGTCTTCCTGAAGGAGGCTACACCTTC. This encodes CASSLRSLPEGGYTF. The full variable domain, in which reference TRBV5-1 and TRBJ1-2 provide the parts outside the CDR3, is KAGVTQTPRYLIKTRGQQVTLSCSPISGHRSVSWYQQTPGQGLQFLFEYFSETQRNKGNFPGRFSGRQFSNSRSEMNVSTLELGDSALYLCASSLRSLPEGGYTFGSGTRLTVV.

This clonotype was detected many times. The V call is TRBV12-3 or TRBV12-4, the J call TRBJ1-1, with 9 bases identical to TRBD1. This CDR3 region has 17 residues. V shed 7 bases, J shed 0 bases, and the junction held 12 bases outside the gene matches. As DNA, the CDR3 is TGTGCCAGCACTAGGGGCGCCGGGACAGGGCTGAACACTGAAGCTTTCTTT. Residues: CASTRGAGTGLNTEAFF.

This clonotype was counted many times. The chain uses TRBV6-1 and TRBJ2-7; no clear D gene. The CDR3 extends over 15 amino acids. V shed 6 bases and J shed 0 bases, with 15 bases lying between them. The V gene's germline CDR1 is MNHNS and CDR2 SASEGT. CDR3 residues: CASSHTSFSSYEQYF. The CDR3 DNA is TGTGCCAGCAGCCACACGTCTTTCAGCTCCTACGAGCAGTACTTC.

The rearrangement uses TRBV2 and TRBJ2-7; no clear D gene. CDR1 is SNHLY and CDR2 is FYNNEI in the germline V gene. V shed 2 bases and J shed 4 bases, with 12 bases lying between them. The CDR3 covers 14 residues. CDR3 amino acids: CASSERQGLYEQYF. The CDR3 DNA reads as TGTGCCAGCAGTGAAAGGCAAGGGTTATACGAGCAGTACTTC. Full variable domain (outside the CDR3, taken from reference TRBV2 and TRBJ2-7): EPEVTQTPSHQVTQMGQEVILRCVPISNHLYFYWYRQILGQKVEFLVSFYNNEISEKSEIFDDQFSVERPDGSNFTLKIRSTKLEDSAMYFCASSERQGLYEQYFGPGTRLTVT.

This clonotype was recorded many times. J is TRBJ2-2 and V is TRBV6-1; 8 bases are a match to TRBD1. V shed 6 bases and J 0 bases; nucleotides not matched to a gene: 3. The CDR3 has 15 amino acids. The germline gives CDR1 MNHNS, CDR2 SASEGT. The CDR3 coding sequence is TGTGCCAGCAGACCAGGGGGCACGAACACCGGGGAGCTGTTTTTT. Its protein is CASRPGGTNTGELFF.

On this clonotype itself: The junction differs from germline at one of its ends, possibly a read error. The chain uses TRBV20-1 and TRBJ2-4; D is unresolved. The CDR3 has 12 amino acids. Germline V gene data show CDR1 as DFQATT and CDR2 as SNEGSKA (reference sequence). CDR3 residues: CSATDPGGIKYF. CDR3 nucleotide sequence: TGTAGTGCTACCGACCCGGGCGGCATTAAGTACTTC.